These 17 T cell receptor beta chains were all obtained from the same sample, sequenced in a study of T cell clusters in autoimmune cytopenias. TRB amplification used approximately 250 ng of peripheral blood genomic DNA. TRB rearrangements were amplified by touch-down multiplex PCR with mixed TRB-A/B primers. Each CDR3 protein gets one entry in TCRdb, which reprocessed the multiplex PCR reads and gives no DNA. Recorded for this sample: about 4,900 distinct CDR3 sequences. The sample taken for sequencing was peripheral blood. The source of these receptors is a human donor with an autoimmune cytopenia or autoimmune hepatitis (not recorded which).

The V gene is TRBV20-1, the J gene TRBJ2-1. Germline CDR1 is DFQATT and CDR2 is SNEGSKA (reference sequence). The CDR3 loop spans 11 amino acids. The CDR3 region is CSARVFGEQFF.

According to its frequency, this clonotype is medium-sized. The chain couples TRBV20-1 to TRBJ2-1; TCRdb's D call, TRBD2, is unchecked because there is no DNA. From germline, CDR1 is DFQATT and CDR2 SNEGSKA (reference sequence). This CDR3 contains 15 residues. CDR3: CSATRGLAGVDEQFF.

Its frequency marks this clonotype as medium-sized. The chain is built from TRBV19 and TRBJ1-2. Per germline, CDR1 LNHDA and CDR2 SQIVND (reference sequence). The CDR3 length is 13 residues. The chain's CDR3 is CASRSENIYGYTF.

CDR3 sequence reads: CASSLVPGTGEGYTF. The gene calls are TRBV5-4 and TRBJ1-2; as DNA is missing, the TRBD1 call by TCRdb cannot be tested. The length of the CDR3 is 15 residues. From germline, CDR1 is SGHNT and CDR2 YYREEE (reference sequence).

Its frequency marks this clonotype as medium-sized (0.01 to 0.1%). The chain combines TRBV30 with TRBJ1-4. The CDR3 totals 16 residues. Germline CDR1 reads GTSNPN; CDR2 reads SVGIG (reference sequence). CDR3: CAWSVKGGGLSEKLFF.

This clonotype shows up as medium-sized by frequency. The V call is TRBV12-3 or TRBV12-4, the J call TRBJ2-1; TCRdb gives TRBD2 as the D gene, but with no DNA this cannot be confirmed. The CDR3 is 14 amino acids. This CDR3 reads CASSSGRAKNEQFF.

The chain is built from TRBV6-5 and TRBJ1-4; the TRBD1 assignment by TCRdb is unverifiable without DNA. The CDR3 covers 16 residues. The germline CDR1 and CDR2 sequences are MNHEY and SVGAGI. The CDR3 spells CASSYSLQGVPEKLFF.

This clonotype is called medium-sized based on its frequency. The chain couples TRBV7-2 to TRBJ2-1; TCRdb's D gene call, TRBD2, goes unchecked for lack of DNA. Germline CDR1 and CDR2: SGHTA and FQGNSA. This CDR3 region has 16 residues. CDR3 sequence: CASSPRGLAGNNEQFF.

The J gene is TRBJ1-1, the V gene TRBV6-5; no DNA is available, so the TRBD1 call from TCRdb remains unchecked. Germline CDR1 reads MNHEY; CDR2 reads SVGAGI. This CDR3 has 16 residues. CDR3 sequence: CASSHDTGVMNTEAFF.

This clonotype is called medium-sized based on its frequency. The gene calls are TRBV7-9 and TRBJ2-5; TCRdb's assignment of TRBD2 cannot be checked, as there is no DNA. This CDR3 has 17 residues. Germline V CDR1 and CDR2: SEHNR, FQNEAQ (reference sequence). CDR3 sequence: CASSLLAGGGSRETQYF. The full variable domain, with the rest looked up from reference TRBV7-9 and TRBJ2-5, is DTGVSQNPRHKITKRGQNVTFRCDPISEHNRLYWYRQTLGQGPEFLTYFQNEAQLEKSRLLSDRFSAERPKGSFSTLEIQRTEQGDSAMYLCASSLLAGGGSRETQYFGPGTRLLVL.

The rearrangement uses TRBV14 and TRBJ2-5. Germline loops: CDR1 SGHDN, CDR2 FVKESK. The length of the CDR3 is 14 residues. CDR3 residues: CASSQYRDQETQYF.

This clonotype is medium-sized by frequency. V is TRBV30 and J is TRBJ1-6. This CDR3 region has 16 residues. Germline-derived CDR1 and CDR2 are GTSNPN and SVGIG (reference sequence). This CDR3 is CAWSVAEAGNNSPLHF.

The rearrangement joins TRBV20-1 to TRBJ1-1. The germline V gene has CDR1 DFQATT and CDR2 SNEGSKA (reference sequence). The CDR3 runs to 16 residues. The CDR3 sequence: CSAKRYRESMGTEAFF.

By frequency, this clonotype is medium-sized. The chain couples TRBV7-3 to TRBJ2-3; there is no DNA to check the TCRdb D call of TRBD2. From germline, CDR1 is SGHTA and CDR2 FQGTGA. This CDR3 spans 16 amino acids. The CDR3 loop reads CASSVGTSGGTDTQYF.

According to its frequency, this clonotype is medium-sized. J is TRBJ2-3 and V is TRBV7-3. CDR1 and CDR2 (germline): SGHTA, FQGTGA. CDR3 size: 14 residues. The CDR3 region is CASSLGLPFDTQYF.

This chain's CDR3 is CASSVAGLHSYEQYF. The rearrangement joins TRBV6-4 to TRBJ2-7; the TCRdb call, TRBD2, lacks DNA for checking. This CDR3 region has 15 residues. The V gene's germline CDR1 is MRHNA and CDR2 SNTAGT.

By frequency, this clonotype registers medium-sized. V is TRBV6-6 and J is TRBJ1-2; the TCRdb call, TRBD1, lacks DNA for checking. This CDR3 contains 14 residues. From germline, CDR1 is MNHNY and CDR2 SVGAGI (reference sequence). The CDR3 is CASSYSARENGYTF.